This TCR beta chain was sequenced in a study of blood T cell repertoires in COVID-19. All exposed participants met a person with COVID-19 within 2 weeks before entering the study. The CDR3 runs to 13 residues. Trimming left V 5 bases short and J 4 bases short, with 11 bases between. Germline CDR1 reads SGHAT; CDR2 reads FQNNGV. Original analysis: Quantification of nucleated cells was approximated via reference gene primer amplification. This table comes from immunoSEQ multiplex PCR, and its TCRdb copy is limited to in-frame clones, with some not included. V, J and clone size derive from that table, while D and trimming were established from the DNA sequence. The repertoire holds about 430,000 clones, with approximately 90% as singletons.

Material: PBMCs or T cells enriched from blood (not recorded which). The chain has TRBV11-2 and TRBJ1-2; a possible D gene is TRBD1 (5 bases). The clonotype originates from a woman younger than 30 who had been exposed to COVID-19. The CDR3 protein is CASSPGGSYGYTF. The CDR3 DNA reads TGTGCCAGCAGCCCCGGGGGGTCCTATGGCTACACCTTC.